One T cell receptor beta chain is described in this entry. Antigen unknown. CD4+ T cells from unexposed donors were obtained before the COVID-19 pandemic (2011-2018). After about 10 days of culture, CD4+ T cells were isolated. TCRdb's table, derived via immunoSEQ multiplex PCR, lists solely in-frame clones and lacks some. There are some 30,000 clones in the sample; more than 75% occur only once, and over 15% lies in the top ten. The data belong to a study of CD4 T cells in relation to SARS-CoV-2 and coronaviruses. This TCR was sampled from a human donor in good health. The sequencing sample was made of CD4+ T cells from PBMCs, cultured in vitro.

The CDR3 nucleotides read TGCAGCGCCCACGCGGCAGCGAACACTGAAGCTTTCTTT. Protein sequence: CSAHAAANTEAFF. The V and J genes are TRBV29-1 and TRBJ1-1; no clear D. Germline V CDR1 and CDR2: SQVTM, ANQGSEA. The CDR3 is 13 amino acids. V lost 7 bases, J lost 1 base, and 13 bases lay in between.